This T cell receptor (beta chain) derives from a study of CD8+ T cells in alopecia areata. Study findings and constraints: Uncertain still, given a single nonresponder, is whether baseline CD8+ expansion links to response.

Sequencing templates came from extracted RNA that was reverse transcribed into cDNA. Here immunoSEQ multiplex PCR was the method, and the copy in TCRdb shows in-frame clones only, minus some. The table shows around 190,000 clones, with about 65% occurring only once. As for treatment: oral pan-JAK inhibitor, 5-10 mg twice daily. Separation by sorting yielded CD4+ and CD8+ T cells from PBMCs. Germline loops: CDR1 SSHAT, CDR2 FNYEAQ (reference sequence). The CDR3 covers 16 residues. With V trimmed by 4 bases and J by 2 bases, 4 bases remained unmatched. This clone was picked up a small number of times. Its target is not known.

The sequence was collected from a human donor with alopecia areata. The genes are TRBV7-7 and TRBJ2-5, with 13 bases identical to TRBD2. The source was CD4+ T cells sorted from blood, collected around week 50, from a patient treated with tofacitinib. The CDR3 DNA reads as TGTGCCAGCAGCTCGTGGACTAGCGGGGGACAAGAGACCCAGTACTTC. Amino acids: CASSSWTSGGQETQYF.